The rows below give T cell receptor beta chains drawn from one sample of a study of T cells after yellow fever vaccination. TCRdb re-derived calls from the 5' RACE reads in MiXCR, one entry per CDR3 protein. The sample consists of 350,000 to 450,000 distinct CDR3 sequences, roughly 20% of them appearing once. Sequenced material: PBMCs, taken before the yellow fever booster vaccination. All receptors derive from a man in his late teens or twenties who received the YFV17D yellow fever vaccine. CDR3s include the opening cysteine and the closing phenylalanine or tryptophan. The order of the fields is V gene, D gene, clone size, J gene, CDR3 DNA, CDR3 protein. A D gene is named only where the DNA matches it firmly. Part of the rows lack a size; the others show once, few, many or a class for expanded clones.

v_gene: TRBV20-1; d_gene: .; abundance: .; j_gene: TRBJ1-1; CDR3nt: TGCAGTGCTAGACTCGGGGCCCGAGAGGGTGAAGCTTTCTTT; CDR3aa: CSARLGAREGEAFF
v_gene: TRBV5-1; d_gene: .; abundance: .; j_gene: TRBJ2-7; CDR3nt: TGCGCCAGCAGCTTGGCCGGCGGACGAAGCTCCTACGAGCAGTACTTC; CDR3aa: CASSLAGGRSSYEQYF
v_gene: TRBV12-3/TRBV12-4; d_gene: TRBD1; abundance: few; j_gene: TRBJ2-1; CDR3nt: TGTGCCAGCAGGGCGACCGGACAGGGGGGGACAGGTGAGCAGTTCTTC; CDR3aa: CASRATGQGGTGEQFF
v_gene: TRBV9; d_gene: .; abundance: few; j_gene: TRBJ2-4; CDR3nt: TGTGCCAGCAGCGTAGATGCCGGGGCACTTATTCAGTACTTC; CDR3aa: CASSVDAGALIQYF
v_gene: TRBV3-1; d_gene: .; abundance: many; j_gene: TRBJ1-2; CDR3nt: TGTGCCAGCAGCCAGGCCACCCAAAGCTACACCTTC; CDR3aa: CASSQATQSYTF
v_gene: TRBV6-5; d_gene: .; abundance: few; j_gene: TRBJ1-5; CDR3nt: TGTGCCACCGCCCCGCAGGGTTTCAATCAGCCCCAGCATTTT; CDR3aa: CATAPQGFNQPQHF
v_gene: TRBV25-1; d_gene: .; abundance: few; j_gene: TRBJ1-6; CDR3nt: TGTGCCAGTCTTGGACCCCAGGGAGAGAACTCACCCCTCCACTTT; CDR3aa: CASLGPQGENSPLHF
v_gene: TRBV7-2; d_gene: TRBD2; abundance: few; j_gene: TRBJ2-2; CDR3nt: TGTGCCAGCAGCCAAGCGGGGGGGAACACCGGGGAGCTGTTTTTT; CDR3aa: CASSQAGGNTGELFF
v_gene: TRBV4-3; d_gene: .; abundance: many; j_gene: TRBJ2-1; CDR3nt: TGCGCCAGCAGCCGGAGGTCCGGCTCCTACAATGAGCAGTTCTTC; CDR3aa: CASSRRSGSYNEQFF
v_gene: TRBV20-1; d_gene: TRBD1; abundance: .; j_gene: TRBJ1-2; CDR3nt: TGCAGTGCTAGGGGGACAGGGGGGTCCTATGGCTACACCTTC; CDR3aa: CSARGTGGSYGYTF
v_gene: TRBV6-2/TRBV6-3; d_gene: TRBD2; abundance: .; j_gene: TRBJ2-1; CDR3nt: TGTGCCAGCAGGAGACTAGCGGGGGTACACAATGAGCAGTTCTTC; CDR3aa: CASRRLAGVHNEQFF
v_gene: TRBV6-6; d_gene: TRBD1; abundance: few; j_gene: TRBJ2-1; CDR3nt: TGTGCCAGCAGAAGACAGGGGCGGAATGAGCAGTTCTTC; CDR3aa: CASRRQGRNEQFF
v_gene: TRBV5-1; d_gene: TRBD1; abundance: .; j_gene: TRBJ2-7; CDR3nt: TGCGCCAGCGGTCGACAGGGGGCCGAGTACGAGCAGTACTTC; CDR3aa: CASGRQGAEYEQYF
v_gene: TRBV4-1; d_gene: TRBD1; abundance: .; j_gene: TRBJ2-5; CDR3nt: TGCGCCAGCAACATAGGAGGACAGGGACAAGGAGAGACCCAGTACTTC; CDR3aa: CASNIGGQGQGETQYF
v_gene: TRBV7-2; d_gene: .; abundance: .; j_gene: TRBJ1-5; CDR3nt: TGTGCCAGCGCCGTCACGGGGATTCCTTATTCGAGCAATCAGCCCCAGCATTTT; CDR3aa: CASAVTGIPYSSNQPQHF
v_gene: TRBV5-1; d_gene: .; abundance: few; j_gene: TRBJ2-1; CDR3nt: TGCGCCAGCAGCCAACGCCCCTCCTACAATGAGCAGTTCTTC; CDR3aa: CASSQRPSYNEQFF
v_gene: TRBV7-2; d_gene: .; abundance: .; j_gene: TRBJ2-6; CDR3nt: TGTGCCAGCAGCTGGCAGTTCTCTGGGGCCAACGTCCTGACTTTC; CDR3aa: CASSWQFSGANVLTF
v_gene: TRBV5-1; d_gene: TRBD2; abundance: .; j_gene: TRBJ2-1; CDR3nt: TGCGCCAGCAGGGGACTAGCGGGGGGAGACAATGAGCAGTTCTTC; CDR3aa: CASRGLAGGDNEQFF
v_gene: TRBV7-2; d_gene: .; abundance: few; j_gene: TRBJ1-1; CDR3nt: TGTGCCAGCAGCCTATCAGTGGCGGATCCTGAAGCTTTCTTT; CDR3aa: CASSLSVADPEAFF
v_gene: TRBV5-1; d_gene: .; abundance: few; j_gene: TRBJ2-2; CDR3nt: TGCGCCAGCAGCTCTGTCATGAACACCGGGGAGCTGTTTTTT; CDR3aa: CASSSVMNTGELFF
v_gene: TRBV7-9; d_gene: .; abundance: .; j_gene: TRBJ2-7; CDR3nt: TGTGCCAGCAGCTCGACAGACTACTACGAGCAGTACTTC; CDR3aa: CASSSTDYYEQYF
v_gene: TRBV7-2; d_gene: .; abundance: .; j_gene: TRBJ1-4; CDR3nt: TGTGCCAGCAGCGAAGACCCGATGAATGAAAAACTGTTTTTT; CDR3aa: CASSEDPMNEKLFF
v_gene: TRBV4-3; d_gene: .; abundance: few; j_gene: TRBJ1-1; CDR3nt: TGCGCCAGCAGCCAAGATTTGCGGAACACTGAAGCTTTCTTT; CDR3aa: CASSQDLRNTEAFF
v_gene: TRBV14; d_gene: TRBD1; abundance: once; j_gene: TRBJ1-4; CDR3nt: TGTGCCAGCAGCCAAGGATGGACAGGGTTTCGTGAAAAACTGTTTTTT; CDR3aa: CASSQGWTGFREKLFF
v_gene: TRBV7-2; d_gene: TRBD2; abundance: many; j_gene: TRBJ2-7; CDR3nt: TGTGCCAGCAGCCCCTGGGGTAGCGGGGGCTACGAGCAGTACTTC; CDR3aa: CASSPWGSGGYEQYF
v_gene: TRBV4-3; d_gene: TRBD2; abundance: few; j_gene: TRBJ2-3; CDR3nt: TGCGCCAGCAGCCAAGTTGGCCTAGCGGGGAGGACAGATACGCAGTATTTT; CDR3aa: CASSQVGLAGRTDTQYF
v_gene: TRBV12-3/TRBV12-4; d_gene: TRBD1; abundance: .; j_gene: TRBJ2-7; CDR3nt: TGTGCCAGCAGCGACGATGACAGGGGAGAGGTCTACGAGCAGTACTTC; CDR3aa: CASSDDDRGEVYEQYF
v_gene: TRBV7-9; d_gene: .; abundance: once; j_gene: TRBJ2-7; CDR3nt: TGTGCCAGCAGCGAGTGGCAGGGCTACGAGCAGTACTTC; CDR3aa: CASSEWQGYEQYF
v_gene: TRBV9; d_gene: .; abundance: many; j_gene: TRBJ2-3; CDR3nt: TGTGCCAGCAGCCTAGACTCCCCAACAGATACGCAGTATTTT; CDR3aa: CASSLDSPTDTQYF
v_gene: TRBV29-1; d_gene: .; abundance: few; j_gene: TRBJ1-5; CDR3nt: TGCAGCGTGCGACCGGGCCCCAATCAGCCCCAGCATTTT; CDR3aa: CSVRPGPNQPQHF
v_gene: TRBV7-2; d_gene: TRBD1; abundance: few; j_gene: TRBJ2-7; CDR3nt: TGTGCCAGCAGCGCCCGACAGGGAAGCTACGAGCAGTACTTC; CDR3aa: CASSARQGSYEQYF
v_gene: TRBV12-3/TRBV12-4; d_gene: TRBD1; abundance: once; j_gene: TRBJ1-2; CDR3nt: TGTGCCAGCAGTTTAGGGTACGGGACAGGGATTAACTATGGCTACACCTTC; CDR3aa: CASSLGYGTGINYGYTF
v_gene: TRBV5-1; d_gene: TRBD1; abundance: .; j_gene: TRBJ1-1; CDR3nt: TGCGCCAGCAGCTTGGCTACAGGGGATCGGGGCACTGAAGCTTTCTTT; CDR3aa: CASSLATGDRGTEAFF
v_gene: TRBV7-6; d_gene: TRBD2; abundance: .; j_gene: TRBJ2-7; CDR3nt: TGTGCCAGCAGCCCCCAAGGGCTAGCGGGGGAGCAGTACTTC; CDR3aa: CASSPQGLAGEQYF
v_gene: TRBV20-1; d_gene: TRBD2; abundance: few; j_gene: TRBJ2-4; CDR3nt: TGCAGTGCGACAGGACTAGCGGGGTCGTTTCTCAAAAACATTCAGTACTTC; CDR3aa: CSATGLAGSFLKNIQYF
v_gene: TRBV4-1; d_gene: TRBD2; abundance: .; j_gene: TRBJ2-4; CDR3nt: TGCGCCAGCAGCCACGCTTCCGGGGGGGACAAAAACATTCAGTACTTC; CDR3aa: CASSHASGGDKNIQYF
v_gene: TRBV4-1; d_gene: TRBD1; abundance: .; j_gene: TRBJ1-2; CDR3nt: TGCGCCAGCAGCCACCCCGGTGAAGGGGGCATCTATGGCTACACCTTC; CDR3aa: CASSHPGEGGIYGYTF
v_gene: TRBV7-6; d_gene: TRBD1; abundance: many; j_gene: TRBJ2-2; CDR3nt: TGTGCCAGCAGCTTAGCCCCCCCCGGGACAGGGAATTATCTCGGGGAGCTGTTTTTT; CDR3aa: CASSLAPPGTGNYLGELFF
v_gene: TRBV6-5; d_gene: TRBD2; abundance: .; j_gene: TRBJ2-5; CDR3nt: TGTGCCAGCACTAGCGGGGGGGCTGGGGAGACCCAGTACTTC; CDR3aa: CASTSGGAGETQYF
v_gene: TRBV15; d_gene: .; abundance: .; j_gene: TRBJ1-4; CDR3nt: TGTGCCACCAGCAGAGTAGTCGACCGCAATGAAAAACTGTTTTTT; CDR3aa: CATSRVVDRNEKLFF
v_gene: TRBV9; d_gene: TRBD2; abundance: .; j_gene: TRBJ2-3; CDR3nt: TGTGCCAGCAGCGTAAGTCCTCGGACTAGCGGGGAGGTAGATACGCAGTATTTT; CDR3aa: CASSVSPRTSGEVDTQYF
v_gene: TRBV29-1; d_gene: TRBD2; abundance: .; j_gene: TRBJ2-1; CDR3nt: TGCAGCGTAGGGACTAGCGTTAACAATGAGCAGTTCTTC; CDR3aa: CSVGTSVNNEQFF
v_gene: TRBV6-2/TRBV6-3; d_gene: TRBD1; abundance: few; j_gene: TRBJ1-2; CDR3nt: TGTGCCAGCAGTTACTCGGAACGGACAGGGGAGGACTATGGCTACACCTTC; CDR3aa: CASSYSERTGEDYGYTF
v_gene: TRBV4-1; d_gene: .; abundance: few; j_gene: TRBJ1-5; CDR3nt: TGCGCCAGCAGCCAAGAAGTGCTCGGAGGATCCCAGCCCCAGCATTTT; CDR3aa: CASSQEVLGGSQPQHF
v_gene: TRBV29-1; d_gene: .; abundance: few; j_gene: TRBJ1-2; CDR3nt: TGCAGCGTTGAAATTAACTATGGCTACACCTTC; CDR3aa: CSVEINYGYTF
v_gene: TRBV5-1; d_gene: .; abundance: few; j_gene: TRBJ1-2; CDR3nt: TGCGCCAGCAGCTTGGTAGGGGATAATGGCTACACCTTC; CDR3aa: CASSLVGDNGYTF
v_gene: TRBV5-1; d_gene: .; abundance: .; j_gene: TRBJ1-1; CDR3nt: TGCGCCAGCAGCTTGGATACTTGGACAGTTAACACTGAAGCTTTCTTT; CDR3aa: CASSLDTWTVNTEAFF
v_gene: TRBV5-1; d_gene: TRBD1; abundance: .; j_gene: TRBJ1-2; CDR3nt: TGCGCCAGCCAACGAGGGGGCGGAAGTGATGGCTACACCTTC; CDR3aa: CASQRGGGSDGYTF
v_gene: TRBV5-1; d_gene: .; abundance: few; j_gene: TRBJ2-3; CDR3nt: TGCGCCAGCAGCTTAGGGGGGAACACAGATACGCAGTATTTT; CDR3aa: CASSLGGNTDTQYF
v_gene: TRBV24-1; d_gene: .; abundance: .; j_gene: TRBJ2-2; CDR3nt: TGTGCCACCAGTGATTTGGACACCGGGGAGCTGTTTTTT; CDR3aa: CATSDLDTGELFF
v_gene: TRBV20-1; d_gene: .; abundance: .; j_gene: TRBJ1-1; CDR3nt: TGCAGTGCTAGAGCTGGTAGGCAATATGAAGCTTTCTTT; CDR3aa: CSARAGRQYEAFF
v_gene: TRBV6-5; d_gene: .; abundance: few; j_gene: TRBJ2-5; CDR3nt: TGTGCCAGCAGTTACAGGGAAGCAGAGACCCAGTACTTC; CDR3aa: CASSYREAETQYF
v_gene: TRBV12-3/TRBV12-4; d_gene: .; abundance: many; j_gene: TRBJ2-3; CDR3nt: TGTGCCAGCAGACAGGGTTGGACAGATACGCAGTATTTT; CDR3aa: CASRQGWTDTQYF